This T cell receptor beta chain is from a study of blood T cells in healthy people across ages. Next came a second PCR, run for about 6 to 12 cycles, which used a sample-barcoded 5' primer along with a J-beta primer mix. A single record per CDR3 protein comes from TCRdb applying MiXCR to the 5' RACE reads. The sample includes almost 300,000 distinct CDR3 sequences, less than 30% seen only once; the top ten take over 25%. The germline V gene has CDR1 MGHRA and CDR2 YSYEKL. The CDR3 extends over 12 amino acids. Trimming removed 1 base at V and 6 bases at J, with 5 bases between. This clonotype was seen a handful of times.

The receptor's source is a woman in her 70s in good health. The J gene is TRBJ2-3, the V gene TRBV4-1; D call uncertain. The sample was blood. The CDR3 spells CASSQVYDTQYF. The CDR3 coding sequence is TGCGCCAGCAGCCAAGTGTACGATACGCAGTATTTT.